Listed below are T cell receptor beta chains from one sample, sequenced in a study of T cell repertoires in cytomegalovirus infection. TCRdb used MiXCR to reprocess the reads, holding one entry per CDR3 protein. This sample carries roughly 700,000 distinct CDR3 sequences, about 30% of them seen once, and the ten largest clones take 18%. These receptors' antigens are unknown. The sequences come from cultured PBMCs, collected from culture after CMV antigen stimulation. The receptors stem from a human donor in good health (CMV status not recorded). Some clones in this sample may be carry-over from other donors' samples. Each CDR3 is given with its conserved first and last residue. The D gene is left open where the match is weak. The size of a clone is reported for some rows only, either as once, few or many, or as a class for expanded clones.

clone_size: .
j_call: TRBJ2-1
v_call: TRBV15
d_call: .
cdr3_aa: CATSRDRIREYNEQFF
cdr3_nt: TGTGCCACCAGCAGAGATAGGATCCGGGAGTACAATGAGCAGTTCTTC

clone_size: many
j_call: TRBJ2-3
v_call: TRBV27
d_call: .
cdr3_aa: CASSDFDPNGLYF
cdr3_nt: TGTGCCAGCAGTGATTTTGACCCCAATGGTCTGTATTTT

clone_size: .
j_call: TRBJ2-6
v_call: TRBV29-1
d_call: .
cdr3_aa: CSAFMAGANVLTF
cdr3_nt: TGCAGCGCCTTTATGGCCGGGGCCAACGTCCTGACTTTC

clone_size: .
j_call: TRBJ2-7
v_call: TRBV3-1
d_call: .
cdr3_aa: CASSQDLGRYEQYF
cdr3_nt: TGTGCCAGCAGCCAAGATTTGGGGCGGTACGAGCAGTACTTC

clone_size: .
j_call: TRBJ1-2
v_call: TRBV12-3/TRBV12-4
d_call: .
cdr3_aa: CASSDQGWPDFGYTF
cdr3_nt: TGTGCCAGCAGTGACCAGGGGTGGCCCGACTTTGGCTACACCTTC

clone_size: many
j_call: TRBJ1-2
v_call: TRBV6-5
d_call: .
cdr3_aa: CASSRTGTYGYTF
cdr3_nt: TGTGCCAGCAGCCGGACGGGAACCTATGGCTACACCTTC

clone_size: few
j_call: TRBJ2-5
v_call: TRBV7-2
d_call: TRBD2
cdr3_aa: CASRGTSGGGQETQYF
cdr3_nt: TGTGCCAGCAGGGGGACTAGCGGGGGAGGACAAGAGACCCAGTACTTC

clone_size: once
j_call: TRBJ1-6
v_call: TRBV6-6
d_call: .
cdr3_aa: CASSSDTLSYNSPLHF
cdr3_nt: TGTGCCAGCAGTTCGGACACCCTTTCCTATAATTCACCCCTCCACTTT

clone_size: .
j_call: TRBJ2-3
v_call: TRBV6-8
d_call: TRBD2
cdr3_aa: CASSYVGLPSTDTQYF
cdr3_nt: TGTGCCAGCAGTTACGTGGGACTACCGAGCACAGATACGCAGTATTTT

clone_size: many
j_call: TRBJ1-4
v_call: TRBV7-2
d_call: .
cdr3_aa: CASSFQVATNEKLFF
cdr3_nt: TGTGCCAGCAGCTTCCAAGTTGCAACTAATGAAAAACTGTTTTTT

clone_size: few
j_call: TRBJ2-3
v_call: TRBV7-2
d_call: .
cdr3_aa: CASSLESSAAGPTDTQYF
cdr3_nt: TGTGCCAGCAGCTTAGAGTCCTCGGCGGCGGGACCCACAGATACGCAGTATTTT

clone_size: .
j_call: TRBJ2-3
v_call: TRBV18
d_call: TRBD1
cdr3_aa: CASSPPGTGSTDTQYF
cdr3_nt: TGTGCCAGCTCACCGCCCGGGACAGGCAGCACAGATACGCAGTATTTT

clone_size: .
j_call: TRBJ2-7
v_call: TRBV20-1
d_call: .
cdr3_aa: CSARGTVLDEQYF
cdr3_nt: TGCAGTGCTAGAGGGACCGTCTTGGACGAGCAGTACTTC

clone_size: many
j_call: TRBJ2-3
v_call: TRBV7-2
d_call: .
cdr3_aa: CASSLWGTDTQYF
cdr3_nt: TGTGCCAGCAGCTTATGGGGCACAGATACGCAGTATTTT

clone_size: .
j_call: TRBJ1-5
v_call: TRBV11-2
d_call: .
cdr3_aa: CASSTSDSLNQPQHF
cdr3_nt: TGTGCCAGCAGCACCTCGGACAGCTTAAATCAGCCCCAGCATTTT

clone_size: .
j_call: TRBJ2-7
v_call: TRBV20-1
d_call: TRBD2
cdr3_aa: CSARDRTSGSGEQYF
cdr3_nt: TGCAGTGCTAGAGATCGGACTAGCGGGAGCGGAGAGCAGTACTTC

clone_size: .
j_call: TRBJ1-2
v_call: TRBV19
d_call: .
cdr3_aa: CASSIPLVASGGYTF
cdr3_nt: TGTGCCAGTAGTATACCGCTCGTGGCTTCAGGTGGCTACACCTTC

clone_size: many
j_call: TRBJ2-7
v_call: TRBV7-2
d_call: TRBD1
cdr3_aa: CASSLPGGEAYEQYF
cdr3_nt: TGTGCCAGCAGCTTACCAGGGGGCGAGGCCTACGAGCAGTACTTC

clone_size: .
j_call: TRBJ2-2
v_call: TRBV20-1
d_call: .
cdr3_aa: CSAYGGDTGELFF
cdr3_nt: TGCAGTGCCTACGGAGGGGACACCGGGGAGCTGTTTTTT

clone_size: .
j_call: TRBJ1-3
v_call: TRBV7-9
d_call: .
cdr3_aa: CASSGAGSAWRGNTIYF
cdr3_nt: TGTGCCAGCAGCGGGGCTGGGTCCGCGTGGAGGGGAAACACCATATATTTT

clone_size: few
j_call: TRBJ2-1
v_call: TRBV4-3
d_call: .
cdr3_aa: CASSQAGTLNNEQFF
cdr3_nt: TGCGCCAGCAGCCAAGCCGGGACACTGAACAATGAGCAGTTCTTC

clone_size: .
j_call: TRBJ2-3
v_call: TRBV29-1
d_call: TRBD2
cdr3_aa: CSVGWASGRNTKYF
cdr3_nt: TGCAGCGTTGGATGGGCTAGCGGGAGGAATACGAAGTATTTT

clone_size: .
j_call: TRBJ1-1
v_call: TRBV20-1
d_call: .
cdr3_aa: CSARFTYSGTEAFF
cdr3_nt: TGCAGTGCTAGGTTTACCTACTCGGGGACTGAAGCTTTCTTT

clone_size: .
j_call: TRBJ1-3
v_call: TRBV19
d_call: .
cdr3_aa: CASKSDSGNTIYF
cdr3_nt: TGTGCCAGTAAAAGTGACTCTGGAAACACCATATATTTT

clone_size: many
j_call: TRBJ1-6
v_call: TRBV7-6
d_call: .
cdr3_aa: CASSLDPGEGYNSPLHF
cdr3_nt: TGTGCCAGCAGCTTAGACCCCGGGGAGGGTTATAATTCACCCCTCCACTTT

clone_size: .
j_call: TRBJ1-5
v_call: TRBV12-3/TRBV12-4
d_call: TRBD1
cdr3_aa: CASSLAGQYNQPQHF
cdr3_nt: TGTGCCAGCAGTTTAGCGGGACAGTACAATCAGCCCCAGCATTTT

clone_size: few
j_call: TRBJ1-2
v_call: TRBV18
d_call: .
cdr3_aa: CASSPPNRVGYGYTF
cdr3_nt: TGTGCCAGCTCACCACCCAACAGGGTCGGCTATGGCTACACCTTC

clone_size: many
j_call: TRBJ2-4
v_call: TRBV7-8
d_call: .
cdr3_aa: CASSLEGVGNIQYF
cdr3_nt: TGTGCCAGCAGCTTAGAGGGTGTGGGAAACATTCAGTACTTC

clone_size: .
j_call: TRBJ2-6
v_call: TRBV6-5
d_call: .
cdr3_aa: CASSYKAGANVLTF
cdr3_nt: TGTGCCAGCAGTTATAAGGCCGGGGCCAACGTCCTGACTTTC

clone_size: .
j_call: TRBJ1-3
v_call: TRBV4-3
d_call: .
cdr3_aa: CASSQEGGGNTIYF
cdr3_nt: TGCGCCAGCAGCCAAGAGGGTGGGGGAAACACCATATATTTT

clone_size: few
j_call: TRBJ1-5
v_call: TRBV19
d_call: .
cdr3_aa: CASSIDQRRGGGLYSNQPQHF
cdr3_nt: TGTGCCAGTAGTATAGATCAACGGCGGGGTGGGGGGTTATATAGCAATCAGCCCCAGCATTTT

clone_size: few
j_call: TRBJ1-3
v_call: TRBV19
d_call: .
cdr3_aa: CASSMGIASGNTIYF
cdr3_nt: TGTGCCAGTAGTATGGGAATCGCCTCTGGAAACACCATATATTTT

clone_size: once
j_call: TRBJ1-3
v_call: TRBV2
d_call: TRBD1
cdr3_aa: CASSGTVSSGNTIYF
cdr3_nt: TGTGCCAGCAGCGGGACAGTAAGCTCTGGAAACACCATATATTTT

clone_size: few
j_call: TRBJ2-7
v_call: TRBV28
d_call: .
cdr3_aa: CASTLGVTYEQYF
cdr3_nt: TGTGCCAGCACCCTAGGGGTAACCTACGAGCAGTACTTC

clone_size: .
j_call: TRBJ2-1
v_call: TRBV11-2
d_call: .
cdr3_aa: CASSPGPRGNEQFF
cdr3_nt: TGTGCCAGCAGCCCCGGGCCCAGAGGCAATGAGCAGTTCTTC

clone_size: .
j_call: TRBJ2-1
v_call: TRBV7-9
d_call: TRBD2
cdr3_aa: CASSSDTVGGPGYNEQFF
cdr3_nt: TGTGCCAGCAGCTCGGACACGGTGGGAGGGCCGGGCTACAATGAGCAGTTCTTC

clone_size: few
j_call: TRBJ2-3
v_call: TRBV20-1
d_call: .
cdr3_aa: CSAPAAAGTQYF
cdr3_nt: TGCAGTGCCCCAGCGGCCGCGGGGACGCAGTATTTT

clone_size: .
j_call: TRBJ2-7
v_call: TRBV4-3
d_call: .
cdr3_aa: CASSQNRGRYEQYF
cdr3_nt: TGCGCCAGCAGCCAAAATAGGGGTCGCTACGAGCAGTACTTC

clone_size: .
j_call: TRBJ2-2
v_call: TRBV5-4
d_call: .
cdr3_aa: CASSSRGINTGELFF
cdr3_nt: TGTGCCAGCAGCAGTAGGGGAATAAACACCGGGGAGCTGTTTTTT

clone_size: .
j_call: TRBJ1-5
v_call: TRBV19
d_call: TRBD1
cdr3_aa: CASSLGTAGYSNQPQHF
cdr3_nt: TGTGCCAGTAGTTTGGGGACAGCGGGCTATAGCAATCAGCCCCAGCATTTT

clone_size: few
j_call: TRBJ2-7
v_call: TRBV28
d_call: TRBD2
cdr3_aa: CASTSGVTYEQYF
cdr3_nt: TGTGCCAGCACTAGCGGGGTTACCTACGAGCAGTACTTC

clone_size: few
j_call: TRBJ1-2
v_call: TRBV27
d_call: TRBD1
cdr3_aa: CASRTNLDRVYGYTF
cdr3_nt: TGTGCCAGCAGGACCAACCTAGACAGGGTCTATGGCTACACCTTC

clone_size: few
j_call: TRBJ1-1
v_call: TRBV3-1
d_call: .
cdr3_aa: CASSQTTVNTEAFF
cdr3_nt: TGTGCCAGCAGCCAGACGACGGTGAACACTGAAGCTTTCTTT

clone_size: few
j_call: TRBJ2-1
v_call: TRBV6-2/TRBV6-3
d_call: .
cdr3_aa: CASIPAVPGTTPGYEQFF
cdr3_nt: TGTGCCAGCATCCCCGCTGTACCCGGGACCACGCCGGGGTATGAGCAGTTCTTC

clone_size: .
j_call: TRBJ2-3
v_call: TRBV10-3
d_call: .
cdr3_aa: CAISEGVSADTQYF
cdr3_nt: TGTGCCATCAGTGAAGGGGTCAGCGCAGATACGCAGTATTTT

clone_size: few
j_call: TRBJ2-5
v_call: TRBV7-9
d_call: TRBD2
cdr3_aa: CASSSWTSGNEETQYF
cdr3_nt: TGTGCCAGCAGCTCCTGGACTAGCGGGAATGAAGAGACCCAGTACTTC

clone_size: .
j_call: TRBJ2-5
v_call: TRBV12-3/TRBV12-4
d_call: .
cdr3_aa: CASTESSSAMETQYF
cdr3_nt: TGTGCCAGCACCGAAAGTTCGTCTGCGATGGAGACCCAGTACTTC

clone_size: .
j_call: TRBJ2-3
v_call: TRBV27
d_call: TRBD2
cdr3_aa: CASKSGVADTQYF
cdr3_nt: TGTGCCAGCAAGAGCGGGGTAGCAGATACGCAGTATTTT

clone_size: many
j_call: TRBJ1-2
v_call: TRBV7-2
d_call: .
cdr3_aa: CASSINRDGGTF
cdr3_nt: TGTGCCAGCAGCATAAACCGGGACGGGGGGACCTTC

clone_size: .
j_call: TRBJ1-4
v_call: TRBV28
d_call: .
cdr3_aa: CASSTRQVGARGEKLFF
cdr3_nt: TGTGCCAGCAGTACGAGACAGGTTGGGGCACGGGGTGAAAAACTGTTTTTT

clone_size: .
j_call: TRBJ2-5
v_call: TRBV20-1
d_call: TRBD1
cdr3_aa: CSATDRAKTETQYF
cdr3_nt: TGCAGTGCCACCGACAGGGCCAAGACGGAGACCCAGTACTTC

clone_size: once
j_call: TRBJ2-1
v_call: TRBV7-9
d_call: .
cdr3_aa: CASSPRDHLLEQFF
cdr3_nt: TGTGCCAGCAGCCCCCGGGACCACCTCCTTGAGCAGTTCTTC

clone_size: .
j_call: TRBJ2-3
v_call: TRBV7-8
d_call: TRBD2
cdr3_aa: CASSRETSGRPTDTQYF
cdr3_nt: TGTGCCAGCAGCCGGGAAACTAGCGGGAGGCCAACAGATACGCAGTATTTT

clone_size: .
j_call: TRBJ2-7
v_call: TRBV5-6
d_call: .
cdr3_aa: CASSSPSGPTNEQYF
cdr3_nt: TGTGCCAGCAGCTCACCCTCGGGACCGACCAACGAGCAGTACTTC

clone_size: .
j_call: TRBJ2-1
v_call: TRBV6-6
d_call: .
cdr3_aa: CASSLRPMGNEQFF
cdr3_nt: TGTGCCAGCAGTTTACGACCCATGGGGAATGAGCAGTTCTTC

clone_size: few
j_call: TRBJ1-1
v_call: TRBV30
d_call: .
cdr3_aa: CAWSGTGNTEAFF
cdr3_nt: TGTGCCTGGAGTGGAACAGGGAACACTGAAGCTTTCTTT